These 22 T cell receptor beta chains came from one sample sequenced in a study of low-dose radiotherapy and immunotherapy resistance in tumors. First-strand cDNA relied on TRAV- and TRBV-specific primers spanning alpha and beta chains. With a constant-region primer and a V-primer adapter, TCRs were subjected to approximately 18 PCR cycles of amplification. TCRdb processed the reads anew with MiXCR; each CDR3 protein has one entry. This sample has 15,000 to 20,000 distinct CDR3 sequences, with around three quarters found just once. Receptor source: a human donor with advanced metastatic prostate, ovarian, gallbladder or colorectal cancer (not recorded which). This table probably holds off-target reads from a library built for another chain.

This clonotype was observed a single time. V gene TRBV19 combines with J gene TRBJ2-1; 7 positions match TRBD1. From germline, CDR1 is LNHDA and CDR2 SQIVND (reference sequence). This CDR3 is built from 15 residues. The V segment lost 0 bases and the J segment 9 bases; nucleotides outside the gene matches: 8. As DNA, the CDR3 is TGTGCCAGTAGTATAGAAGGCGTAGGGGGCGGTGAGCAGTTCTTC. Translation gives CASSIEGVGGGEQFF.

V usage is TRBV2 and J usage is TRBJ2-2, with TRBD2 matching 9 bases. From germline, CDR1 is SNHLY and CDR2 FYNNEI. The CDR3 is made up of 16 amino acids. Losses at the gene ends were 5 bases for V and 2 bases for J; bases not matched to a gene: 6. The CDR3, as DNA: TGTGCCAGCAGTCACACTAGCGGGCCTAACACCGGGGAGCTGTTTTTT. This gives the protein CASSHTSGPNTGELFF.

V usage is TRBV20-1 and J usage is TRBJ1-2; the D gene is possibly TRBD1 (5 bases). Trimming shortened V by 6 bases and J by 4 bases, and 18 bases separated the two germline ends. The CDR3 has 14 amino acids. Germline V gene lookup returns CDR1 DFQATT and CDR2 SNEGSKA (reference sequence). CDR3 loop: CSAPPQDTIYGYTF. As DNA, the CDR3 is TGCAGTGCCCCACCCCAGGACACCATCTATGGCTACACCTTC.

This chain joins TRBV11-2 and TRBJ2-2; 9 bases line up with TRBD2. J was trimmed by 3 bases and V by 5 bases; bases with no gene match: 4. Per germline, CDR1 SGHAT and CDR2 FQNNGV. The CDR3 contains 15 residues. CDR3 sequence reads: CASSPRGRDTGELFF. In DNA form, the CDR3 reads TGTGCCAGCAGCCCTCGCGGGAGGGACACCGGGGAGCTGTTTTTT.

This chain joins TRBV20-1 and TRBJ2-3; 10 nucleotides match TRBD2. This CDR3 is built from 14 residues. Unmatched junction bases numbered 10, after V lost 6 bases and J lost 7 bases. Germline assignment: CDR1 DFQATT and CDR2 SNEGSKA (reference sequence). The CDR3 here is CSASVAGGTYTQYF. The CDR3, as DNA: TGCAGTGCAAGCGTAGCGGGGGGCACGTATACGCAGTATTTT.

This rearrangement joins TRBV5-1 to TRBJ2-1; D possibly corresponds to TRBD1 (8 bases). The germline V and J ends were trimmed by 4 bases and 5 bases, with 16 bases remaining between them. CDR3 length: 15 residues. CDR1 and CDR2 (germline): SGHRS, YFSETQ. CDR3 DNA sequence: TGCGCCAGCAGCCTGCGACAGGGGAGGGACAATGAGCAGTTCTTC. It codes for CASSLRQGRDNEQFF.

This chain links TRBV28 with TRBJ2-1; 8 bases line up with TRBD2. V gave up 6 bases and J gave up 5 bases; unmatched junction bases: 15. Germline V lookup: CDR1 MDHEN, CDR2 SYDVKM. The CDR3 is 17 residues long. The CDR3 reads CASRPHGGTRTNNEQFF. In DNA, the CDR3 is TGTGCCAGCAGACCTCATGGGGGGACTAGGACCAACAATGAGCAGTTCTTC.

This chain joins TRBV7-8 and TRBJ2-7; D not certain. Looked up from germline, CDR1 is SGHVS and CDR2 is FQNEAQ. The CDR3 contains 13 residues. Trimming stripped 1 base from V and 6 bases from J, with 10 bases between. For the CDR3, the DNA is TGTGCCAGCAGCTTAGGTGGTGAGACCGAGCAGTACTTC. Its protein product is CASSLGGETEQYF.

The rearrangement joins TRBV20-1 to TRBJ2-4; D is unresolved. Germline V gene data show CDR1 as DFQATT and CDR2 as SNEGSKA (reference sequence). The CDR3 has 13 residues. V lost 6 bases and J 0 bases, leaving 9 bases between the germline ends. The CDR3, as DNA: TGCAGTGCCCAAGACCTAGCCAAAAACATTCAGTACTTC. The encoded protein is CSAQDLAKNIQYF.

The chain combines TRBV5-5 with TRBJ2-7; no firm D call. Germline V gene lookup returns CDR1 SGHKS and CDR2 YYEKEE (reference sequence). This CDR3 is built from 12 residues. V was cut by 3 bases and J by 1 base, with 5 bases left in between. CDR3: CASSSASYEQYF. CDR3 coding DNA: TGTGCCAGCAGCTCCGCGTCCTACGAGCAGTACTTC.

The CDR3: CAISVYPGSTDTQYF. CDR3 DNA: TGTGCCATCAGTGTGTACCCGGGTAGCACAGATACGCAGTATTTT. The chain joins TRBV10-3 to TRBJ2-3; D is unresolved. V lost 4 bases, J lost 0 bases, and 11 bases lay in between. The germline CDR1 and CDR2 sequences are ENHRY and SYGVKD. The CDR3 has 15 residues.

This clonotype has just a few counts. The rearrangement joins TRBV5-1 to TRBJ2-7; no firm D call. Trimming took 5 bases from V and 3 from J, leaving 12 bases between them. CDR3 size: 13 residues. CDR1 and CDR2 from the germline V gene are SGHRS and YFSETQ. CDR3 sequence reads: CASSTSDFYEQYF. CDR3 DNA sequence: TGCGCCAGCAGTACCTCCGACTTCTACGAGCAGTACTTC.

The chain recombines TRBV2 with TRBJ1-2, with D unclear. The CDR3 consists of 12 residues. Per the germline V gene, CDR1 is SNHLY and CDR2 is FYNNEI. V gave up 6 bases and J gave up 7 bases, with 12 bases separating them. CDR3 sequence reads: CASRGIRLGYTF. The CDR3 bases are TGTGCCAGCAGAGGGATAAGGCTTGGCTACACCTTC.

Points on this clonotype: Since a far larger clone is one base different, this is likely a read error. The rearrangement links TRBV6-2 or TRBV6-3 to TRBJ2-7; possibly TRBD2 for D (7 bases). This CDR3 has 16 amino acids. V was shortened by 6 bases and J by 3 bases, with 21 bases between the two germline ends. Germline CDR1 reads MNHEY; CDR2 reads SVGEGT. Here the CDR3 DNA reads TGTGCCAGCAGAGGGGCGGGGGCACAGGATTTCTACGAGCAGTACTTC. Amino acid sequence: CASRGAGAQDFYEQYF.

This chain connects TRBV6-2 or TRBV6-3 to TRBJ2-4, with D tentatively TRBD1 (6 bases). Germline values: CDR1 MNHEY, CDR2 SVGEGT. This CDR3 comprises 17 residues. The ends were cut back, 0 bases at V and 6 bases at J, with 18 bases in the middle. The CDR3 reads CASSYSRPQGRGNIQYF. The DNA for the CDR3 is TGTGCCAGCAGTTACTCGAGGCCACAGGGCCGCGGAAACATTCAGTACTTC.

The chain's CDR3 is CASSYSRVYNEQFF. In nucleotides, the CDR3 is TGTGCCAGCAGTTACTCGAGAGTCTACAATGAGCAGTTCTTC. This sequence joins TRBV6-6 and TRBJ2-1; no definite D call. Germline CDR1 MNHNY, CDR2 SVGAGI (reference sequence). Trimming pared 0 bases from V and 3 bases from J, leaving 6 bases between. This CDR3 is built from 14 residues.

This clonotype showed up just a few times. CDR3: CSVDNTLAGTDTQYF. The CDR3 nucleotides are TGCAGCGTTGATAATACCCTAGCGGGCACAGATACGCAGTATTTT. The rearrangement joins TRBV29-1 to TRBJ2-3; 7 nucleotides line up with TRBD2. Germline lookup yields CDR1 SQVTM and CDR2 ANQGSEA. The V and J ends lost 3 bases and 1 base, in that order; junction bases with no gene match: 7. CDR3 length equals 15 residues.

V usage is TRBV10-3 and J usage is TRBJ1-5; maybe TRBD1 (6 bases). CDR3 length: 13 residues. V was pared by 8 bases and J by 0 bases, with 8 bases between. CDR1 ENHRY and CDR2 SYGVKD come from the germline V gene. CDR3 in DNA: TGTGCCATCCGGACAGATAGCAATCAGCCCCAGCATTTT. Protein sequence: CAIRTDSNQPQHF.

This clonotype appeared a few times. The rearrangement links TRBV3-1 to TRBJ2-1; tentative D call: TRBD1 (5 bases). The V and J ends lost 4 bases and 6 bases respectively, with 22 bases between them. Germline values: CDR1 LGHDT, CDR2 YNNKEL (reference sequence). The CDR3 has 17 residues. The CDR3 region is CASSLQESEKGRNEQFF. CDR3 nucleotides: TGTGCCAGCAGCCTGCAAGAGTCCGAAAAGGGGCGCAATGAGCAGTTCTTC.

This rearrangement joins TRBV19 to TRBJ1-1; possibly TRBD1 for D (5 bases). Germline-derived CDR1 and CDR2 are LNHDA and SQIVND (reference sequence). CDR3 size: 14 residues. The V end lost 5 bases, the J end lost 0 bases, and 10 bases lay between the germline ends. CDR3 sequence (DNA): TGTGCCAGTAGTGCGGGACGGCTGAACACTGAAGCTTTCTTT. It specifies CASSAGRLNTEAFF.

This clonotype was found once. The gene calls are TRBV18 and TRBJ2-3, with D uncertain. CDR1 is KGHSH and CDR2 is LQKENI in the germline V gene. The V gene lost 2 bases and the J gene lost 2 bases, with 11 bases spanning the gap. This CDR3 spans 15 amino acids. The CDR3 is CASSPGIGYTDTQYF. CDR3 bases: TGTGCCAGCTCACCAGGGATAGGGTACACAGATACGCAGTATTTT.

CDR3 in amino acids: CASRGTSWGLTDTQYF. Here the CDR3 DNA reads TGTGCCAGCAGGGGGACTAGCTGGGGGCTCACAGATACGCAGTATTTT. The chain uses TRBV28 and TRBJ2-3; TRBD2 aligns across 9 bases. V lost 6 bases and J lost 2; bases outside the gene matches: 9. Germline V gives CDR1 MDHEN, CDR2 SYDVKM. The CDR3 is made up of 16 amino acids.